A single TCR beta chain is shown here with its context. The V and J ends lost 6 bases and 7 bases, in that order; junction bases with no gene match: 4. This CDR3 region has 12 residues. CDR1 is SEHNR, CDR2 FQNEAQ, per germline (reference sequence). This entry belongs to a study of patients and donors after allogeneic stem cell transplantation. TCRdb re-derived calls from the RT-PCR reads in MiXCR, one entry per CDR3 protein. The sample contains about 960,000 distinct CDR3 sequences, about a sixth of which appear only once. This clonotype originated in a human donor who was either an allogeneic HSCT recipient or a stem cell or donor lymphocyte infusion donor (not recorded which). It is not recorded whose cells these are; they may come from a transplant donor. This chain uses TRBV7-9 with TRBJ1-1; 8 bases are shared with TRBD1. Sequences were obtained from blood, either unsorted or a sorted T cell fraction (not recorded which). In DNA form, the CDR3 reads TGTGCCAGCAGTACAGGGGGGGGTGAAGCTTTCTTT. Translated, it gives CASSTGGGEAFF.